A selection of T cell receptor beta chains follows, all from one sample in a study of cytomegalovirus exposure and HLA in healthy donors. Assay used: immunoSEQ multiplex PCR; TCRdb lists only in-frame clones, some missing. The profile covers some 250,000 clones, with around 87% appearing a single time and 1% to 1.5% taken by the ten largest. The sequenced sample was PBMCs. The receptors derive from a woman under 40 in good health and CMV-seropositive. The CDR3 runs from the conserved cysteine through the conserved F or W.

V gene: TRBV27; CDR3 protein: CASSLYNEQFF
V gene: TRBV5-1; CDR3 protein: CASSLISAVVAPEETQYF
V gene: TRBV2; CDR3 protein: CARTVSSGSFGELFF
V gene: TRBV14; CDR3 protein: CASSHLGLADEQFF
V gene: TRBV10-3; CDR3 protein: CAITSGRGTDTQYF
V gene: TRBV18; CDR3 protein: CASSPRIFGDRDYSNQPQHF
V gene: TRBV7-6; CDR3 protein: CASSSQGTATNEKLFF
V gene: TRBV29-1; CDR3 protein: CSVEESGPGELFF
V gene: TRBV5-1; CDR3 protein: CASSLLATGANVLTF
V gene: TRBV6-6; CDR3 protein: CASSTDIPYEQYF
V gene: TRBV7-7; CDR3 protein: CASSLSGRVETQYF
V gene: TRBV6-1; CDR3 protein: CASSEELFGSNQPQHF
V gene: TRBV13; CDR3 protein: CASSPPSGTQETQYF
V gene: TRBV4-1; CDR3 protein: CASSPRGLASYEQYF
V gene: TRBV6-1; CDR3 protein: CASSGQRGPYEQYF
V gene: TRBV13; CDR3 protein: CASSSIALLHRLTSYNEQFF
V gene: TRBV10-2; CDR3 protein: CASMDPLGSSYNEQFF
V gene: TRBV6-4; CDR3 protein: CASSDFAGTGIKEQFF
V gene: TRBV4-2; CDR3 protein: CASSQEMGTAYGYTF
V gene: TRBV6-1; CDR3 protein: CASSPDRGTDTQYF
V gene: TRBV27; CDR3 protein: CASSFSREDNEQFF
V gene: TRBV19; CDR3 protein: CASSNRVVDEQYF
V gene: TRBV9; CDR3 protein: CASSEGYQHF
V gene: TRBV10-3; CDR3 protein: CAISESMGTAIYEQYF
V gene: TRBV7-8; CDR3 protein: CASSFGGIMNTEAFF
V gene: TRBV6-4; CDR3 protein: CASSDGTNTDTQYF
V gene: TRBV6-1; CDR3 protein: CASRAGLAGSNEQFF
V gene: TRBV10-3; CDR3 protein: CAISGGDRGTYEQYF
V gene: TRBV4-2; CDR3 protein: CASSQSGGETQYF
V gene: TRBV29-1; CDR3 protein: CSVEESGTSYEQYF
V gene: TRBV27; CDR3 protein: CASLRRGSNTDTQYF
V gene: TRBV6-1; CDR3 protein: CASSEPGQGFQPQHF
V gene: TRBV5-6; CDR3 protein: CASSLVGMGTGNTEAFF
V gene: TRBV28; CDR3 protein: CASSSGQVLRDQYF
V gene: TRBV10-1; CDR3 protein: CASPWVGSGVGETQYF
V gene: TRBV27; CDR3 protein: CASSFGLAGGQEFNEQFF
V gene: TRBV7-8; CDR3 protein: CASSLGAGASSEQFF
V gene: TRBV4-1; CDR3 protein: CASSHLTDGGAKLFF
V gene: TRBV18; CDR3 protein: CASSRIWAETQYF
V gene: TRBV19; CDR3 protein: CASSLSGGNEQFF
V gene: TRBV28; CDR3 protein: CASKGVPSSYNEQFF
V gene: TRBV9; CDR3 protein: CASSGDSFGQPQHF
V gene: TRBV5-1; CDR3 protein: CASSYGQEKYEQYF
V gene: TRBV5-6; CDR3 protein: CASSKRLRGRETNTEAFF